This paragraph covers one T cell receptor beta chain sequence. The donors were adults (healthy and HIV-negative) with no recent acute infections or vaccinations. Naive CD4+ cells were CD45RA-selected; the remaining cells were memory. This CDR3 is built from 19 residues. J was trimmed by 0 bases and V by 6 bases; bases with no gene match: 15. Germline V gene sequence: CDR1 LGHNA, CDR2 YSLEER. The genomic DNA of each subset was split evenly across several immunoSEQ plates. Sequencing used immunoSEQ multiplex PCR; TCRdb keeps in-frame clones, though not all of them. The sample holds a few million clones, roughly nine tenths seen once. This specimen comes from a study of shared clonotypes between healthy human individuals. As for the study in general: The plates for each donor numbered three CD4 naive, three CD4 memory, two CD8 naive and one CD8 memory.

The J gene is TRBJ2-7, the V gene TRBV4-3; 12 positions agree with TRBD2. The TCR originated in a man aged 18-30 years in good health. Sequenced sample: naive CD4+ T cells sorted from blood. Subset denoted: CD45RA+ positively selected. This chain's CDR3 is CASSQNRLAGGFPSYEQYF. Written as DNA, the CDR3 is TGCGCCAGCAGTCAAAACCGGCTAGCGGGAGGGTTCCCCTCCTACGAGCAGTACTTC.